Listed below are T cell receptor beta chains from one sample, sequenced in a study of cytomegalovirus exposure and HLA in healthy donors. The table came from immunoSEQ multiplex PCR; TCRdb's copy has only in-frame clones and leaves some out. The table includes about 140,000 clones, under 90% detected once. Sequencing was done on a sample of PBMCs. These receptors were collected from a man in his forties or fifties in good health and CMV-seronegative. Both conserved end residues are part of each CDR3. The D gene is left open where the match is weak. Clone sizes are given selectively: once, few, many, or a class where the clone is expanded.

J gene: TRBJ2-2
V gene: TRBV9
clone size: -
D gene: TRBD2
CDR3 length: 15
CDR3 protein: CASSVSSGGSGELFF
CDR3 DNA: TGTGCCAGCAGCGTTTCTAGCGGGGGGTCCGGGGAGCTGTTTTTT

J gene: TRBJ1-4
V gene: TRBV9
clone size: once
D gene: -
CDR3 length: 17
CDR3 protein: CASSLGKGSEANEKLFF
CDR3 DNA: TGTGCCAGCAGCCTAGGGAAAGGGTCGGAGGCTAATGAAAAACTGTTTTTT

J gene: TRBJ1-6
V gene: TRBV5-1
clone size: -
D gene: -
CDR3 length: 15
CDR3 protein: CASSLDRQRDSPLHF
CDR3 DNA: TGCGCCAGCAGCCTGGACCGGCAGCGGGATTCACCCCTCCACTTT

J gene: TRBJ1-4
V gene: TRBV10-2
clone size: -
D gene: TRBD1
CDR3 length: 15
CDR3 protein: CATSRDRGPNEKLFF
CDR3 DNA: TGCGCCACGTCCCGGGACAGGGGGCCTAATGAAAAACTGTTTTTT

J gene: TRBJ2-1
V gene: TRBV6-1
clone size: -
D gene: -
CDR3 length: 15
CDR3 protein: CASIINPGWYNEQFF
CDR3 DNA: TGTGCCAGCATCATTAATCCAGGGTGGTACAATGAGCAGTTCTTC

J gene: TRBJ1-6
V gene: TRBV11-2
clone size: -
D gene: TRBD1
CDR3 length: 18
CDR3 protein: CASSSSRTGSSYNSPLHF
CDR3 DNA: TGTGCCAGCAGCTCCTCCCGGACAGGGAGCTCCTATAATTCACCCCTCCACTTT

J gene: TRBJ1-1
V gene: TRBV7-9
clone size: -
D gene: -
CDR3 length: 15
CDR3 protein: CASTRQSLMNTEAFF
CDR3 DNA: TGTGCCAGCACCCGACAGAGTCTCATGAACACTGAAGCTTTCTTT

J gene: TRBJ1-5
V gene: TRBV6-1
clone size: -
D gene: -
CDR3 length: 17
CDR3 protein: CASSELPRGVGNQPQHF
CDR3 DNA: TGTGCCAGCAGTGAACTCCCCCGGGGAGTGGGGAATCAGCCCCAGCATTTT

J gene: TRBJ2-3
V gene: TRBV2
clone size: -
D gene: TRBD2
CDR3 length: 13
CDR3 protein: CASFRGGTDTQYF
CDR3 DNA: TGTGCCAGCTTCCGGGGGGGCACAGATACGCAGTATTTT

J gene: TRBJ2-2
V gene: TRBV19
clone size: once
D gene: TRBD1
CDR3 length: 14
CDR3 protein: CASGQGARSGELFF
CDR3 DNA: TGTGCCAGCGGACAGGGGGCAAGGTCCGGGGAGCTGTTTTTT

J gene: TRBJ1-2
V gene: TRBV9
clone size: -
D gene: -
CDR3 length: 12
CDR3 protein: CATQRVADGYTF
CDR3 DNA: TGTGCCACCCAGAGGGTAGCAGATGGCTACACCTTC

J gene: TRBJ2-7
V gene: TRBV7-3
clone size: -
D gene: TRBD2
CDR3 length: 14
CDR3 protein: CASSPSGGPYEQYF
CDR3 DNA: TGTGCCAGCAGCCCCAGCGGGGGGCCCTACGAGCAGTACTTC

J gene: TRBJ1-2
V gene: TRBV27
clone size: -
D gene: TRBD1
CDR3 length: 14
CDR3 protein: CASRSTGAPVGYTF
CDR3 DNA: TGTGCCAGCAGGAGTACAGGGGCACCAGTAGGCTACACCTTC

J gene: TRBJ1-4
V gene: TRBV15
clone size: -
D gene: -
CDR3 length: 15
CDR3 protein: CATSRDVTANEKLFF
CDR3 DNA: TGTGCCACCAGCAGAGATGTAACAGCCAATGAAAAACTGTTTTTT

J gene: TRBJ1-4
V gene: TRBV7-7
clone size: -
D gene: -
CDR3 length: 13
CDR3 protein: CASSRGEGEKLFF
CDR3 DNA: TGTGCTAGCAGCCGGGGGGAGGGTGAAAAACTGTTTTTT

J gene: TRBJ1-1
V gene: TRBV27
clone size: -
D gene: TRBD1
CDR3 length: 15
CDR3 protein: CASSWRGQQNTEAFF
CDR3 DNA: TGTGCCAGCAGTTGGAGGGGACAGCAGAACACTGAAGCTTTCTTT

J gene: TRBJ2-3
V gene: TRBV5-1
clone size: -
D gene: TRBD2
CDR3 length: 16
CDR3 protein: CASSLPGGLTTNTQYF
CDR3 DNA: TGCGCCAGCAGCTTGCCGGGGGGGCTCACCACAAATACGCAGTATTTT

J gene: TRBJ2-3
V gene: TRBV9
clone size: -
D gene: -
CDR3 length: 13
CDR3 protein: CASSAADGDTQYF
CDR3 DNA: TGTGCCAGCAGCGCCGCGGATGGGGATACGCAGTATTTT

J gene: TRBJ1-1
V gene: TRBV5-1
clone size: -
D gene: -
CDR3 length: 13
CDR3 protein: CASKTDSNTEAFF
CDR3 DNA: TGCGCCAGCAAGACCGACAGCAACACTGAAGCTTTCTTT

J gene: TRBJ1-2
V gene: TRBV13
clone size: -
D gene: -
CDR3 length: 14
CDR3 protein: CASSLLGGPYGYTF
CDR3 DNA: TGTGCCAGCAGCTTACTGGGCGGGCCCTATGGCTACACCTTC

J gene: TRBJ2-5
V gene: TRBV6-5
clone size: -
D gene: TRBD2
CDR3 length: 15
CDR3 protein: CASSYSRGGEQTQYF
CDR3 DNA: TGTGCCAGCAGTTACTCTCGCGGGGGGGAACAGACCCAGTACTTC

J gene: TRBJ1-3
V gene: TRBV7-2
clone size: -
D gene: -
CDR3 length: 12
CDR3 protein: CASSEGENTIYF
CDR3 DNA: TGTGCCAGCAGCGAAGGGGAAAACACCATATATTTT

J gene: TRBJ1-1
V gene: TRBV11-2
clone size: -
D gene: -
CDR3 length: 13
CDR3 protein: CASSLDRSNEAFF
CDR3 DNA: TGTGCCAGCAGCTTAGATCGGTCTAATGAAGCTTTCTTT

J gene: TRBJ1-2
V gene: TRBV9
clone size: once
D gene: TRBD1
CDR3 length: 15
CDR3 protein: CASSVGGTGLLGYTF
CDR3 DNA: TGTGCCAGCAGCGTAGGCGGGACAGGGCTTCTTGGCTACACCTTC

J gene: TRBJ2-7
V gene: TRBV9
clone size: -
D gene: TRBD1
CDR3 length: 14
CDR3 protein: CASSEGQGETEQYF
CDR3 DNA: TGTGCCAGCAGCGAGGGACAGGGGGAGACCGAGCAGTACTTC

J gene: TRBJ2-2
V gene: TRBV9
clone size: -
D gene: -
CDR3 length: 15
CDR3 protein: CASSVRTLHTGELFF
CDR3 DNA: TGTGCCAGCAGCGTAAGGACTCTTCACACCGGGGAGCTGTTTTTT

J gene: TRBJ1-5
V gene: TRBV5-1
clone size: -
D gene: TRBD1
CDR3 length: 16
CDR3 protein: CASSLVGTGGNQPQHF
CDR3 DNA: TGCGCCAGCAGCTTAGTTGGGACAGGGGGCAATCAGCCCCAGCATTTT

J gene: TRBJ1-5
V gene: TRBV7-8
clone size: -
D gene: -
CDR3 length: 16
CDR3 protein: CASSLEGLLADQPQHF
CDR3 DNA: TGTGCCAGCAGCCTGGAAGGACTCCTCGCGGATCAGCCCCAGCATTTT

J gene: TRBJ2-7
V gene: TRBV28
clone size: -
D gene: TRBD2
CDR3 length: 12
CDR3 protein: CASSRDYYEQYF
CDR3 DNA: TGTGCCAGCAGTAGGGACTACTACGAGCAGTACTTC

J gene: TRBJ1-4
V gene: TRBV19
clone size: -
D gene: TRBD1
CDR3 length: 18
CDR3 protein: CASKPGQGRRSDNEKLFF
CDR3 DNA: TGTGCCAGTAAACCGGGACAGGGAAGGAGGTCTGATAATGAAAAACTGTTTTTT

J gene: TRBJ1-2
V gene: TRBV6-6
clone size: -
D gene: TRBD1
CDR3 length: 16
CDR3 protein: CASTALWDSPNYGYTF
CDR3 DNA: TGTGCCAGCACCGCCCTCTGGGACAGCCCCAACTATGGCTACACCTTC

J gene: TRBJ2-7
V gene: TRBV25-1
clone size: -
D gene: TRBD1
CDR3 length: 13
CDR3 protein: CASSPGGWNEQYF
CDR3 DNA: TGTGCCAGCAGTCCAGGGGGCTGGAACGAGCAGTACTTC

J gene: TRBJ1-2
V gene: TRBV5-1
clone size: -
D gene: -
CDR3 length: 13
CDR3 protein: CASSPAGVYGYTF
CDR3 DNA: TGCGCCAGCAGCCCCGCAGGGGTCTATGGCTACACCTTC

J gene: TRBJ2-6
V gene: TRBV27
clone size: -
D gene: -
CDR3 length: 14
CDR3 protein: CASSFSSGANVLTF
CDR3 DNA: TGTGCCAGCAGTTTCAGTTCTGGGGCCAACGTCCTGACTTTC

J gene: TRBJ2-7
V gene: TRBV6-1
clone size: -
D gene: TRBD1
CDR3 length: 14
CDR3 protein: CASSGTGTAYEQYF
CDR3 DNA: TGTGCCAGCAGTGGGACAGGGACGGCGTACGAGCAGTACTTC

J gene: TRBJ2-7
V gene: TRBV6-1
clone size: -
D gene: TRBD1
CDR3 length: 12
CDR3 protein: CAMGQGRYEQYF
CDR3 DNA: TGTGCCATGGGACAGGGCCGCTACGAGCAGTACTTC

J gene: TRBJ1-4
V gene: TRBV6-5
clone size: few
D gene: -
CDR3 length: 12
CDR3 protein: CASGLKGEKLFF
CDR3 DNA: TGTGCCAGCGGTCTTAAGGGGGAAAAACTGTTTTTT

J gene: TRBJ1-4
V gene: TRBV9
clone size: -
D gene: TRBD1
CDR3 length: 15
CDR3 protein: CASSGSGQSTEKLFF
CDR3 DNA: TGTGCCAGCAGCGGATCGGGACAGTCTACTGAAAAACTGTTTTTT

J gene: TRBJ2-1
V gene: TRBV5-1
clone size: -
D gene: TRBD2
CDR3 length: 16
CDR3 protein: CASSLVVGGGANEQFF
CDR3 DNA: TGCGCCAGCAGCTTGGTGGTCGGCGGGGGGGCCAATGAGCAGTTCTTC

J gene: TRBJ2-5
V gene: TRBV9
clone size: -
D gene: -
CDR3 length: 14
CDR3 protein: CASSVGQGLETQYF
CDR3 DNA: TGTGCCAGCAGCGTAGGGCAGGGGTTGGAGACCCAGTACTTC

J gene: TRBJ2-1
V gene: TRBV5-4
clone size: -
D gene: -
CDR3 length: 14
CDR3 protein: CASSLNTGGNEQFF
CDR3 DNA: TGTGCCAGCAGCCTAAATACCGGGGGCAATGAGCAGTTCTTC

J gene: TRBJ1-1
V gene: TRBV19
clone size: -
D gene: -
CDR3 length: 14
CDR3 protein: CASSIGGLNTEAFF
CDR3 DNA: TGTGCCAGTAGTATAGGTGGCTTGAACACTGAAGCTTTCTTT

J gene: TRBJ2-5
V gene: TRBV9
clone size: -
D gene: TRBD2
CDR3 length: 13
CDR3 protein: CASSGGLGETQYF
CDR3 DNA: TGTGCCAGCAGCGGCGGACTAGGGGAGACCCAGTACTTC

J gene: TRBJ2-7
V gene: TRBV11-2
clone size: once
D gene: TRBD1
CDR3 length: 15
CDR3 protein: CASRVDRASSYEQYF
CDR3 DNA: TGTGCCAGCAGAGTAGACAGGGCGAGCTCCTACGAGCAGTACTTC

J gene: TRBJ1-3
V gene: TRBV14
clone size: once
D gene: -
CDR3 length: 15
CDR3 protein: CASSQYSGARNTIYF
CDR3 DNA: TGTGCCAGCAGCCAATACTCAGGGGCTCGAAACACCATATATTTT

J gene: TRBJ1-2
V gene: TRBV5-4
clone size: -
D gene: TRBD1
CDR3 length: 14
CDR3 protein: CASSFGTDNFGYTF
CDR3 DNA: TGTGCCAGCAGCTTCGGGACAGATAATTTTGGCTACACCTTC

J gene: TRBJ1-1
V gene: TRBV5-1
clone size: -
D gene: -
CDR3 length: 14
CDR3 protein: CASSLVFGNTEAFF
CDR3 DNA: TGCGCCAGCAGCTTGGTCTTCGGGAACACTGAAGCTTTCTTT

J gene: TRBJ2-7
V gene: TRBV29-1
clone size: once
D gene: TRBD1
CDR3 length: 14
CDR3 protein: CSVLKQGASYEQYF
CDR3 DNA: TGCAGCGTTTTAAAGCAGGGGGCTTCCTACGAGCAGTACTTC

J gene: TRBJ1-1
V gene: TRBV29-1
clone size: -
D gene: -
CDR3 length: 15
CDR3 protein: CSVGQVKGVNTEAFF
CDR3 DNA: TGCAGCGTTGGACAGGTTAAGGGGGTGAACACTGAAGCTTTCTTT

J gene: TRBJ2-7
V gene: TRBV6-6
clone size: -
D gene: TRBD2
CDR3 length: 15
CDR3 protein: CASITGPREVYEQYF
CDR3 DNA: TGTGCCAGCATTACAGGACCTCGGGAGGTCTACGAGCAGTACTTC

J gene: TRBJ1-3
V gene: TRBV9
clone size: -
D gene: TRBD1
CDR3 length: 16
CDR3 protein: CASSIQGAGSGNTIYF
CDR3 DNA: TGTGCCAGCAGCATACAGGGGGCTGGGTCTGGAAACACCATATATTTT

J gene: TRBJ1-2
V gene: TRBV5-8
clone size: -
D gene: -
CDR3 length: 15
CDR3 protein: CASSLVGPANYGYTF
CDR3 DNA: TGTGCCAGCAGCTTAGTGGGGCCTGCTAACTATGGCTACACCTTC

J gene: TRBJ2-7
V gene: TRBV7-7
clone size: -
D gene: TRBD1
CDR3 length: 14
CDR3 protein: CASSLGTGRYEQYF
CDR3 DNA: TGTGCCAGCAGCTTGGGGACAGGGCGCTACGAGCAGTACTTC